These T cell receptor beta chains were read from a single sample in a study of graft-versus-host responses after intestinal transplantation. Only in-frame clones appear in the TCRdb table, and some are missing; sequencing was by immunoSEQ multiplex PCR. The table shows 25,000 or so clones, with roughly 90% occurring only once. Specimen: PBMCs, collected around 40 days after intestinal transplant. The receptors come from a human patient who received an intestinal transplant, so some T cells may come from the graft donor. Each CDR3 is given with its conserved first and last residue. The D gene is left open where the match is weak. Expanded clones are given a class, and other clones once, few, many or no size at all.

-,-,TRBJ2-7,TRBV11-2,CASSGYEQYF,TGTGCCAGCAGCGGTTACGAGCAGTACTTC
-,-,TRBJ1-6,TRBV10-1,CASSGPGTSGGSPLHF,TGCGCCAGCAGTGGTCCCGGGACATCGGGGGGTTCACCCCTCCACTTT
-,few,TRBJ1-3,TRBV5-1,CASSLEGTTIYF,TGCGCCAGCAGCTTGGAGGGGACCACCATATATTTT
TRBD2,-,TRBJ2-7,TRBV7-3,CASSRTSGGGKSYEQYF,TGTGCCAGCAGCCGGACTAGCGGAGGGGGGAAGTCCTACGAGCAGTACTTC
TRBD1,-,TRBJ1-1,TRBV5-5,CASRTPFKSRGPLKAFF,TGTGCCAGCAGAACACCATTCAAAAGCAGGGGGCCCTTGAAAGCTTTCTTT
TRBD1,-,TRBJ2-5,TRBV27,CASSFSTGGAPRSQETQYF,TGTGCCAGCAGTTTCTCTACAGGGGGCGCGCCTCGATCCCAAGAGACCCAGTACTTC
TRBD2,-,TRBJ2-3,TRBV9,CASSVAGRERADTQYF,TGTGCCAGCAGCGTAGCAGGGCGGGAGCGGGCCGATACGCAGTATTTT
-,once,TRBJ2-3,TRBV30,CAWRPPDTDTQYF,TGTGCCTGGAGACCTCCGGACACAGATACGCAGTATTTT
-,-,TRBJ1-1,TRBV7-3,CASSFNSNTEAFF,TGTGCCAGCAGCTTTAACAGTAACACTGAAGCTTTCTTT
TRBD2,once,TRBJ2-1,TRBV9,CASSVGAGRTNEQFF,TGTGCCAGCAGCGTAGGCGCCGGGAGGACGAATGAGCAGTTCTTC
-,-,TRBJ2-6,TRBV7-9,CASSQVGRANVLTF,TGTGCCAGCAGCCAAGTGGGCAGGGCCAACGTCCTGACTTTC
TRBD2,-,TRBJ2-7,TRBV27,CASGSLLAASYEQYF,TGTGCCAGCGGTTCTCTCCTAGCGGCCTCCTACGAGCAGTACTTC
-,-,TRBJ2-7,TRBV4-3,CASSQAIGSGRYEQYF,TGCGCCAGCAGCCAAGCGATAGGTAGCGGAAGATACGAGCAGTACTTC
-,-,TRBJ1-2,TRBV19,CASSTVTDYGYTF,TGTGCCAGTAGTACCGTGACAGACTATGGCTACACCTTC
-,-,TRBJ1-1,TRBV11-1,CASSLKGLAEAFF,TGTGCCAGCAGCTTAAAAGGGTTGGCTGAAGCTTTCTTT
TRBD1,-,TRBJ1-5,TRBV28,CAISQGDAQPQHF,TGTGCCATATCGCAGGGGGACGCTCAGCCCCAGCATTTT
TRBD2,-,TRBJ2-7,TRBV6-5,CATLASGSHEQYF,TGTGCCACCCTGGCTAGCGGGAGCCACGAGCAGTACTTC
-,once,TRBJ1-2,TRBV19,CASSTGAGYGYTF,TGTGCCAGTAGTACCGGGGCAGGCTATGGCTACACCTTC
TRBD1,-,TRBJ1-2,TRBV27,CASSSWGQGVNGYTF,TGTGCCAGCAGTTCCTGGGGACAGGGGGTGAATGGCTACACCTTC
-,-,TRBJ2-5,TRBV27,CASSFYGSYQETQYF,TGTGCCAGCAGTTTCTATGGGAGTTACCAAGAGACCCAGTACTTC
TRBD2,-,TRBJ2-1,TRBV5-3,CARSLPSGIGDEQFF,TGTGCCAGAAGCTTGCCTAGCGGGATAGGGGATGAGCAGTTCTTC
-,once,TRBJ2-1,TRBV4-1,CASSHGGSPYNEQFF,TGCGCCAGCAGCCACGGTGGCTCCCCTTACAATGAGCAGTTCTTC
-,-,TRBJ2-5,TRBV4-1,CASSPVAAGLETQYF,TGCGCCAGCAGCCCCGTGGCGGCTGGCCTTGAGACCCAGTACTTC
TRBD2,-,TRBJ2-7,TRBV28,CASSFGTPGLAPNPISYEQYF,TGTGCCAGCAGTTTTGGAACTCCGGGACTAGCGCCAAACCCGATCTCCTACGAGCAGTACTTC
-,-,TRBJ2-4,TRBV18,CASSPLNPGAKNIQYF,TGTGCCAGCTCACCACTTAACCCCGGGGCCAAAAACATTCAGTACTTC
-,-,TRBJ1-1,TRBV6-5,CASSPTQGNTEAFF,TGTGCCAGCAGTCCAACACAGGGTAACACTGAAGCTTTCTTT
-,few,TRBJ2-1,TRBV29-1,CSVEGNEQFF,TGCAGCGTTGAGGGCAATGAGCAGTTCTTC
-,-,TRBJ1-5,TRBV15,CATDQPREDQPQHF,TGTGCCACGGATCAGCCCAGGGAGGATCAGCCCCAGCATTTT
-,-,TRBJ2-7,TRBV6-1,CASSDLRQAGEQYF,TGTGCCAGCAGTGATCTGAGACAGGCGGGGGAGCAGTACTTC
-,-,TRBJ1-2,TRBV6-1,CASRNVAGGYTF,TGTGCCAGCAGGAACGTGGCCGGTGGCTACACCTTC
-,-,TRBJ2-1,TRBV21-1,CASSKFMSGYYNEQFF,TGTGCCAGCAGCAAGTTTATGTCGGGATACTACAATGAGCAGTTCTTC
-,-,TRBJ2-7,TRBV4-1,CASSHQGMQNEQYF,TGCGCCAGCAGCCACCAGGGTATGCAGAACGAGCAGTACTTC
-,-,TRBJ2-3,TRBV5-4,CASSLTTTDTQYF,TGTGCCAGCAGCTTGACTACCACAGATACGCAGTATTTT
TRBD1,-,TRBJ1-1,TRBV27,CASREDRGLSWAFF,TGTGCCAGCAGGGAGGACAGGGGGCTTTCGTGGGCTTTCTTT
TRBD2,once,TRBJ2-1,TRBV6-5,CASSWGLAGFNEQFF,TGTGCCAGCAGTTGGGGACTAGCGGGATTCAATGAGCAGTTCTTC
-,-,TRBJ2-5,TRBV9,CASNNREETQYF,TGTGCCAGCAACAACAGGGAAGAGACCCAGTACTTC
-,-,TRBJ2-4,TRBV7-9,CASSLGPRPIQYF,TGTGCCAGCAGCTTAGGTCCCAGACCAATTCAGTACTTC
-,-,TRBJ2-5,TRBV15,CATSRDRTQTEGAQETQYF,TGTGCCACCAGCAGAGATCGGACTCAAACGGAGGGGGCCCAAGAGACCCAGTACTTC
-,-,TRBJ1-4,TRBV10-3,CAISVRGVRQVNEKLFF,TGTGCCATCAGCGTGAGAGGGGTGAGGCAGGTAAATGAAAAACTGTTTTTT
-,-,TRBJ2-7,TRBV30,CAWSSGSGTYEQYF,TGTGCCTGGAGTTCCGGGAGTGGAACCTACGAGCAGTACTTC
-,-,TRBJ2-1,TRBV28,CASSSPLGSSYNEQFF,TGTGCCAGCAGTTCCCCGCTGGGGAGCTCCTACAATGAGCAGTTCTTC
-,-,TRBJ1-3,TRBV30,CAWSDLGTGGNTIYF,TGTGCCTGGAGTGATCTAGGGACCGGTGGAAACACCATATATTTT
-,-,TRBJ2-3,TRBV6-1,CASSESRAVATDTQYF,TGTGCCAGCAGTGAAAGTCGGGCGGTTGCTACAGATACGCAGTATTTT
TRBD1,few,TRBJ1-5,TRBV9,CASSVEGTESQPQHF,TGTGCCAGCAGCGTAGAAGGGACAGAATCACAGCCCCAGCATTTT
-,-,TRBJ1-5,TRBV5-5,CASSLAIFSNQPQHF,TGTGCCAGCAGCTTGGCAATATTTAGCAATCAGCCCCAGCATTTT
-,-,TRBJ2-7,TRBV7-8,CASSLVSYEQYF,TGTGCCAGCAGCTTAGTTTCCTACGAGCAGTACTTC
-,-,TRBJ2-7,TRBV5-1,CASREGYEQYF,TGCGCCAGCAGGGAGGGTTACGAGCAGTACTTC
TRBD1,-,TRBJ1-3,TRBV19,CASSISGGSGNTIYF,TGTGCCAGTAGTATTTCAGGGGGCTCTGGAAACACCATATATTTT
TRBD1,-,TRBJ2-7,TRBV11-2,CASSFDRDEQYF,TGTGCCAGCAGCTTTGACAGGGACGAGCAGTACTTC
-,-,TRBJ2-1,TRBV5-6,CASSSQVWDKGQYNEQFF,TGTGCCAGCAGCTCACAAGTCTGGGACAAAGGTCAATACAATGAGCAGTTCTTC
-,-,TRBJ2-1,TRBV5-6,CASTWAGNEQFF,TGTGCCAGCACCTGGGCAGGCAATGAGCAGTTCTTC
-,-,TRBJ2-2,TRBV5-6,CASSLDENTGELFF,TGTGCCAGCAGCTTGGACGAGAACACCGGGGAGCTGTTTTTT
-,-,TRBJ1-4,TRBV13,CASSLATGGGFNEKLFF,TGTGCCAGCAGCTTAGCGACAGGAGGGGGATTTAATGAAAAACTGTTTTTT
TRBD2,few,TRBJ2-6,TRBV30,CAWGLAGSGANVLTF,TGTGCCTGGGGACTAGCGGGCTCTGGGGCCAACGTCCTGACTTTC